The 27 T cell receptor beta chains in this list originate from one sample, sequenced in a study of T cells in localized non-small cell lung cancer. Libraries were prepared by immunoSEQ multiplex PCR; TCRdb keeps only in-frame clonotypes and omits some of them. The sample lists some 64,000 clones; 75% to 90% were seen once. This specimen was peripheral blood, taken before any cancer treatment. These receptor sequences come from a woman aged 40-75 years with stage I lung adenocarcinoma.

This clone occurred once. This sequence joins TRBV5-1 and TRBJ2-7; possible D gene TRBD1, 5 bases. The V gene's germline CDR1 is SGHRS and CDR2 YFSETQ. Deletions cut 6 bases from V and 4 bases from J, with 11 bases between. This CDR3 is built from 12 residues. The CDR3 here is CASNFRGYEQYF. Here the CDR3 DNA reads TGCGCCAGCAACTTTAGGGGTTACGAGCAGTACTTC.

V gene TRBV28 combines with J gene TRBJ2-1; TRBD1 matches at 8 bases. The V and J ends lost 3 bases and 4 bases, in that order; junction bases with no gene match: 11. Germline V gene lookup returns CDR1 MDHEN and CDR2 SYDVKM. This CDR3 has 17 residues. CDR3 loop: CASSFGPGQATYNEQFF. CDR3 coding DNA: TGTGCCAGCAGTTTCGGCCCGGGACAGGCGACGTACAATGAGCAGTTCTTC.

The chain employs TRBV28 and TRBJ2-7; D is unresolved. The CDR3 totals 11 residues. Trimming took 5 bases from V and 2 from J, leaving 4 bases between them. The germline gives CDR1 MDHEN, CDR2 SYDVKM. DNA for the CDR3: TGTGCCAGCAGTCGAGCCTACGAGCAGTACTTC. It specifies CASSRAYEQYF.

The chain links TRBV9 to TRBJ2-1; TRBD2 matches 13 bases. V was clipped by 4 bases and J by 3 bases; unmatched bases: 10. The CDR3 extends over 18 amino acids. Germline-derived CDR1 and CDR2 are SGDLS and YYNGEE. The CDR3: CASSPRGLAGTNYNEQFF. The CDR3 DNA reads as TGTGCCAGCAGCCCCCGGGGACTAGCGGGAACGAACTACAATGAGCAGTTCTTC.

The chain links TRBV27 to TRBJ2-7; perhaps TRBD1 as D (6 bases). Germline CDR1 reads MNHEY; CDR2 reads SMNVEV (reference sequence). The CDR3 has 16 amino acids. Trimming took off 3 bases at V and 2 bases at J, with 17 bases between the two ends. The CDR3 is CASSFRIDRSPYEQYF. For the CDR3, the DNA is TGTGCCAGCAGTTTTCGAATCGACAGGAGTCCCTACGAGCAGTACTTC.

The rearrangement joins TRBV5-5 to TRBJ2-7, with D perhaps matching TRBD2 (7 bases). This CDR3 spans 15 amino acids. CDR1 and CDR2 from the germline V gene are SGHKS and YYEKEE (reference sequence). With 1 base removed from V and 2 bases from J, the gap between germline ends came to 13 bases. The CDR3 sequence is CASSLRGALTYEQYF. For the CDR3, the DNA is TGTGCCAGCAGCTTGCGGGGGGCCCTTACCTACGAGCAGTACTTC.

The genes are TRBV28 and TRBJ1-2; possible D gene TRBD1, 6 bases. The germline V gene encodes CDR1 MDHEN and CDR2 SYDVKM. The ends were cut back, 1 base at V and 4 bases at J, with 13 bases in the middle. This CDR3 is 15 amino acids long. CDR3 bases: TGTGCCAGCAGTTTATACGGGGGCTCGGGCTATGGCTACACCTTC. It translates to CASSLYGGSGYGYTF.

The rearrangement joins TRBV7-9 to TRBJ2-3; 7 bases align to TRBD2. Germline-derived CDR1 and CDR2 are SEHNR and FQNEAQ (reference sequence). Trimming cost V 3 bases and J 2 bases; bases outside gene matches: 5. The CDR3 contains 15 residues. The CDR3 here is CASSFRAGSTDTQYF. The CDR3 nucleotides are TGTGCCAGCAGCTTTCGAGCGGGATCCACAGATACGCAGTATTTT. Filled out from reference TRBV7-9 and TRBJ2-3, the complete variable domain reads DTGVSQNPRHKITKRGQNVTFRCDPISEHNRLYWYRQTLGQGPEFLTYFQNEAQLEKSRLLSDRFSAERPKGSFSTLEIQRTEQGDSAMYLCASSFRAGSTDTQYFGPGTRLTVL.

The gene calls are TRBV2 and TRBJ1-3; 11 bases are shared with TRBD1. Germline CDR1 and CDR2: SNHLY and FYNNEI. V gave up 6 bases and J gave up 3 bases; unmatched junction bases: 10. This CDR3 is built from 17 residues. CDR3 protein: CASSGQGAIMGGNTIYF. Written as DNA, the CDR3 is TGTGCCAGCAGCGGACAGGGGGCTATAATGGGTGGAAACACCATATATTTT. Full variable domain (rest looked up from reference TRBV2 and TRBJ1-3): EPEVTQTPSHQVTQMGQEVILRCVPISNHLYFYWYRQILGQKVEFLVSFYNNEISEKSEIFDDQFSVERPDGSNFTLKIRSTKLEDSAMYFCASSGQGAIMGGNTIYFGEGSWLTVV.

This chain connects TRBV5-6 to TRBJ1-2, with no clear D. The V gene's germline CDR1 is SGHDT and CDR2 YYEEEE. The V end lost 4 bases, the J end lost 4 bases, and 11 bases lay between the germline ends. The CDR3 contains 13 residues. The CDR3 DNA reads TGTGCCAGCAGCAACTCCGTCGGCTATGGCTACACCTTC. It codes for CASSNSVGYGYTF.

The CDR3 bases are TGTGCCAGCTCTCAACCCGGGACAGGGGATGGAGAGACCCAGTACTTC. Amino acids: CASSQPGTGDGETQYF. This chain uses TRBV18 with TRBJ2-5; 10 positions agree with TRBD1. The CDR3 length is 16 residues. Germline values: CDR1 KGHSH, CDR2 LQKENI. V trimming: 6 bases; J trimming: 4 bases; junction bases outside the gene matches: 11.

A single count supports this clone. The genes are TRBV4-1 and TRBJ2-3, with 8 bases fitting TRBD1. Germline V gives CDR1 MGHRA, CDR2 YSYEKL. Germline trimming cut 0 bases from V and 2 bases from J; bases unmatched to any gene: 10. The CDR3 contains 18 residues. For the CDR3, the DNA is TGCGCCAGCAGCCAAGATGGGACCCGGGACAGGCTCACAGATACGCAGTATTTT. Its translation is CASSQDGTRDRLTDTQYF.

J is TRBJ2-7 and V is TRBV7-6, with 8 bases aligning to TRBD1. The V and J ends lost 0 bases and 0 bases, in that order; junction bases with no gene match: 7. The length of the CDR3 is 17 residues. The germline V gene encodes CDR1 SGHVS and CDR2 FNYEAQ. The CDR3 protein is CASSLAFRTGTSYEQYF. The CDR3 region has the DNA TGTGCCAGCAGCTTAGCGTTCAGGACAGGGACCTCCTACGAGCAGTACTTC.

The chain recombines TRBV19 with TRBJ1-4; D remains ambiguous. There are 15 residues in the CDR3. Between the trimmed V and J ends, which lost 5 bases and 4 bases, there was a span of 14 bases. Germline-derived CDR1 and CDR2 are LNHDA and SQIVND (reference sequence). The CDR3 protein is CASSPDFRDNEKLFF. The CDR3 region has the DNA TGTGCCAGTAGTCCGGATTTTAGAGATAATGAAAAACTGTTTTTT. Complete variable domain (other parts from reference TRBV19 and TRBJ1-4): DGGITQSPKYLFRKEGQNVTLSCEQNLNHDAMYWYRQDPGQGLRLIYYSQIVNDFQKGDIAEGYSVSREKKESFPLTVTSAQKNPTAFYLCASSPDFRDNEKLFFGSGTQLSVL.

This clone was found once. The chain employs TRBV9 and TRBJ2-3; possibly TRBD2 for D (6 bases). The CDR3 sequence is 17 residues long. V lost 0 bases and J lost 2, with 16 bases in between. The germline CDR1 and CDR2 sequences are SGDLS and YYNGEE. The CDR3 is CASSVVGGGQDTDTQYF. CDR3 in DNA: TGTGCCAGCAGCGTAGTGGGAGGAGGCCAGGACACAGATACGCAGTATTTT.

This sequence joins TRBV19 and TRBJ1-1; a weak D match, TRBD1 (5 bases). The CDR3 spans 15 residues. V lost 1 base, J lost 2 bases, and 11 bases lay in between. Germline V lookup: CDR1 LNHDA, CDR2 SQIVND (reference sequence). The CDR3 coding sequence is TGTGCCAGTAGTATAGCAGCAGGGTTTAACACTGAAGCTTTCTTT. Protein product: CASSIAAGFNTEAFF.

The V and J genes are TRBV12-2 and TRBJ2-3. TRBV12-2 is a listed pseudogene. The CDR3 has 14 amino acids. This CDR3 reads CASRSCKAPDTQYF. The CDR3 DNA sequence: TGTGCAAGTCGCTCTTGTAAGGCCCCAGATACGCAGTATTTT.

The V gene is TRBV28, the J gene TRBJ2-3; a weak D match, TRBD1 (5 bases). CDR1 and CDR2 (germline): MDHEN, SYDVKM. This CDR3 has 14 residues. Trimming took off 0 bases at V and 3 bases at J, with 7 bases between the two ends. Here the CDR3 DNA reads TGTGCCAGCAGTTTATGGAAGGGGACAGATACGCAGTATTTT. Its translation: CASSLWKGTDTQYF.

The gene calls are TRBV7-9 and TRBJ1-4; D remains unclear. Germline values: CDR1 SEHNR, CDR2 FQNEAQ (reference sequence). Trimming stripped 7 bases from V and 0 bases from J, with 6 bases between. This CDR3 region has 13 residues. CDR3 region: CASKRATNEKLFF. In DNA form, the CDR3 reads TGTGCCAGCAAGAGGGCAACTAATGAAAAACTGTTTTTT.

The genes are TRBV2 and TRBJ1-1; no firm D call. The CDR3 covers 13 residues. V lost 7 bases to trimming and J lost 3 bases, with 12 bases between them. CDR1 is SNHLY and CDR2 is FYNNEI in the germline V gene. CDR3 coding DNA: TGTGCCAGCATGTTGGACGGAGACACTGAAGCTTTCTTT. Encoded protein: CASMLDGDTEAFF.

The CDR3 sequence: CASSLVTGLNTEAFF. CDR3 coding DNA: TGTGCCAGCAGCTTAGTTACGGGCCTGAACACTGAAGCTTTCTTT. The V and J genes are TRBV7-2 and TRBJ1-1, with D hard to call. Germline V lookup: CDR1 SGHTA, CDR2 FQGNSA. The CDR3 covers 15 residues. V was clipped by 1 base and J by 0 bases, with 9 bases between them.

This clone occurred a few times. V and J are TRBV19 and TRBJ1-1; 10 bases line up with TRBD1. The germline gives CDR1 LNHDA, CDR2 SQIVND (reference sequence). Germline trimming cut 4 bases from V and 5 bases from J; bases unmatched to any gene: 7. This CDR3 has 15 amino acids. The CDR3 here is CASSNHGQGGTEAFF. Here the CDR3 DNA reads TGTGCCAGTAGTAACCATGGACAGGGGGGAACTGAAGCTTTCTTT.

The rearrangement links TRBV5-1 to TRBJ1-5; unclear D gene. Trimming stripped 4 bases from V and 0 bases from J, with 11 bases between. CDR1 SGHRS and CDR2 YFSETQ come from the germline V gene. The CDR3 contains 15 residues. The DNA of the CDR3 is TGCGCCAGCAGCCCTGGCACGGTTAGCAATCAGCCCCAGCATTTT. Translating it yields CASSPGTVSNQPQHF.

The genes are TRBV11-2 and TRBJ2-1; 10 nucleotides align to TRBD1. The CDR3 loop spans 16 amino acids. Germline V CDR1 and CDR2: SGHAT, FQNNGV. After removal of 5 bases from V and 2 bases from J, the junction contained 6 bases not matched to a gene. Here the CDR3 DNA reads TGTGCCAGCAGCATACAGACAGGGGGCCCCTACAATGAGCAGTTCTTC. Its protein is CASSIQTGGPYNEQFF.

This clone was detected only once. The chain joins TRBV28 to TRBJ2-3; 7 positions agree with TRBD2. The CDR3 is made up of 17 amino acids. V lost 6 bases and J lost 1; bases outside the gene matches: 13. Germline V gene sequence: CDR1 MDHEN, CDR2 SYDVKM. The CDR3 loop is CASSPTRRGTRTDTQYF. As DNA, the CDR3 is TGTGCCAGCAGCCCTACCAGGCGGGGGACCCGCACAGATACGCAGTATTTT.

This chain connects TRBV11-2 to TRBJ2-7; D ambiguous. The germline V gene has CDR1 SGHAT and CDR2 FQNNGV. Deletions cut 2 bases from V and 2 bases from J, with 10 bases between. CDR3 length: 14 amino acids. CDR3 protein: CASSLNFRPYEQYF. CDR3 in DNA: TGTGCCAGCAGCTTAAATTTCCGGCCCTACGAGCAGTACTTC. The full variable domain, in which reference TRBV11-2 and TRBJ2-7 provide the parts outside the CDR3, is EAGVAQSPRYKIIEKRQSVAFWCNPISGHATLYWYQQILGQGPKLLIQFQNNGVVDDSQLPKDRFSAERLKGVDSTLKIQPAKLEDSAVYLCASSLNFRPYEQYFGPGTRLTVT.

The chain employs TRBV14 and TRBJ1-4; 7 bases align to TRBD1. Per the germline V gene, CDR1 is SGHDN and CDR2 is FVKESK. V was clipped by 1 base and J by 4 bases; unmatched bases: 6. This CDR3 has 16 amino acids. CDR3 bases: TGTGCCAGCAGCCAAGGCCGACAGGGCCTTAATGAAAAACTGTTTTTT. Residues: CASSQGRQGLNEKLFF.